These 13 T cell receptor beta chains were all obtained from the same sample, sequenced in a study of cytomegalovirus exposure and HLA in healthy donors. The PCR employed 60 Vbeta primers together with 13 Jbeta primers. Sequencing used immunoSEQ multiplex PCR; TCRdb keeps in-frame clones, though not all of them. In the table there are 70,000 to 90,000 clones, approximately 71% of which are singletons. The sequenced sample was PBMCs. Source of these receptors: a man aged 35 to 55 in good health and CMV-seronegative.

The chain links TRBV19 to TRBJ1-1; 7 positions match TRBD1. Germline V gene data show CDR1 as LNHDA and CDR2 as SQIVND (reference sequence). J was trimmed by 4 bases and V by 6 bases; bases with no gene match: 2. This CDR3 region has 12 residues. The CDR3 protein is CASSGQVTEAFF. DNA of the CDR3: TGTGCCAGTAGCGGACAGGTCACTGAAGCTTTCTTT. The full variable domain, its missing parts supplied by reference TRBV19 and TRBJ1-1, is DGGITQSPKYLFRKEGQNVTLSCEQNLNHDAMYWYRQDPGQGLRLIYYSQIVNDFQKGDIAEGYSVSREKKESFPLTVTSAQKNPTAFYLCASSGQVTEAFFGQGTRLTVV.

This chain links TRBV6-1 with TRBJ1-1, with D maybe TRBD1 (5 bases). CDR3 length: 13 amino acids. Germline CDR1 MNHNS, CDR2 SASEGT. Trimming took off 4 bases at V and 5 bases at J, with 11 bases between the two ends. The CDR3 is CASSAGKVTEAFF. Here the CDR3 DNA reads TGTGCCAGCAGTGCAGGGAAAGTGACTGAAGCTTTCTTT.

The chain uses TRBV7-9 and TRBJ2-6; D unclear. The CDR3 consists of 17 residues. CDR1 is SEHNR and CDR2 is FQNEAQ in the germline V gene (reference sequence). V lost 6 bases to trimming and J lost 0 bases, with 15 bases between them. The DNA of the CDR3 is TGTGCCAGCAGGTACCCTCTGAGCGACTCTGGGGCCAACGTCCTGACTTTC. Its protein product is CASRYPLSDSGANVLTF.

There are a few counts of this clone. The junction does not match germline at one end; this may be a read error. Other DNA sequences in the same sample also yield this CDR3. The chain employs TRBV30 and TRBJ2-3, with 7 bases that match TRBD1. Germline V lookup: CDR1 GTSNPN, CDR2 SVGIG (reference sequence). The CDR3 spans 13 residues. CDR3 region: CAWSVRGRDTQYF. The CDR3 nucleotides read TGTGCCTGGAGTGTCAGGGGGAGAGATACACAGTATTTT.

The V call is TRBV15, the J call TRBJ1-1; D is uncertain. Trimming cost V 1 base and J 3 bases, with 6 bases left between them. Germline CDR1 is LNHNV and CDR2 is YYDKDF (reference sequence). The length of the CDR3 is 13 residues. CDR3: CATSRVSYTEAFF. In nucleotides, the CDR3 is TGTGCCACCAGCAGAGTGTCGTACACTGAAGCTTTCTTT.

CDR3 residues: CASSERPGDTEAFF. As DNA, the CDR3 is TGTGCCAGCAGTGAAAGACCCGGGGACACTGAAGCTTTCTTT. The rearrangement joins TRBV6-1 to TRBJ1-1; D unresolved. The germline V gene encodes CDR1 MNHNS and CDR2 SASEGT. V lost 2 bases and J lost 3, with 10 bases in between. This CDR3 has 14 amino acids.

This chain uses TRBV2 with TRBJ2-5; 7 positions agree with TRBD1. Germline-derived CDR1 and CDR2 are SNHLY and FYNNEI. The CDR3 runs 15 residues. With 9 bases clipped from V and 0 bases from J, the junction kept 10 bases outside the gene matches. Here the CDR3 DNA reads TGTGCCAGTATTAGGGGGACAGACTACCAAGAGACCCAGTACTTC. It encodes CASIRGTDYQETQYF.

The chain has TRBV28 and TRBJ1-3, with 10 positions matching TRBD1. V lost 5 bases and J lost 4; bases outside the gene matches: 11. The V gene's germline CDR1 is MDHEN and CDR2 SYDVKM. CDR3 length equals 17 residues. The CDR3 is CASSPIMGQGWGNTIYF. The CDR3 nucleotides are TGTGCCAGCAGTCCCATCATGGGACAGGGGTGGGGAAACACCATATATTTT. Full variable domain (missing parts from reference TRBV28 and TRBJ1-3): DVKVTQSSRYLVKRTGEKVFLECVQDMDHENMFWYRQDPGLGLRLIYFSYDVKMKEKGDIPEGYSVSREKKERFSLILESASTNQTSMYLCASSPIMGQGWGNTIYFGEGSWLTVV.

V is TRBV19 and J is TRBJ1-5, with TRBD1 as a possible D gene (6 bases). The CDR3 sequence is 15 residues long. Trimming took off 3 bases at V and 1 base at J, with 10 bases between the two ends. Germline V CDR1 and CDR2: LNHDA, SQIVND (reference sequence). CDR3: CASSMGRGSNQPQHF. Written as DNA, the CDR3 is TGTGCCAGTAGTATGGGCAGGGGAAGCAATCAGCCCCAGCATTTT.

This clone was seen a handful of times. The J gene is TRBJ1-1, the V gene TRBV19; D is ambiguous. The CDR3 runs to 11 residues. CDR1 is LNHDA and CDR2 is SQIVND in the germline V gene (reference sequence). V was cut by 7 bases and J by 1 base, with 4 bases left in between. CDR3 loop: CASKQNTEAFF. In DNA form, the CDR3 reads TGTGCCAGTAAACAGAACACTGAAGCTTTCTTT.

The CDR3 DNA reads TGCGCCAGCAGCGCAGGGACAGTGACAACTAATGAAAAACTGTTTTTT. Its protein product is CASSAGTVTTNEKLFF. This chain joins TRBV5-1 and TRBJ1-4, with 7 bases lining up with TRBD1. This CDR3 contains 16 residues. With V trimmed by 4 bases and J by 0 bases, 6 bases remained unmatched. Germline V gene sequence: CDR1 SGHRS, CDR2 YFSETQ.

The table lists this clone with a few counts. This chain links TRBV5-6 with TRBJ1-1, with a possible D match to TRBD1 (5 bases). CDR1 SGHDT and CDR2 YYEEEE come from the germline V gene. Trimming removed 1 base at V and 4 bases at J, with 14 bases between. There are 15 residues in the CDR3. The CDR3 nucleotides are TGTGCCAGCAGCTTGAGCGGGGGGGTGGGCACTGAAGCTTTCTTT. Translated, it gives CASSLSGGVGTEAFF.

This chain links TRBV9 with TRBJ2-2; weak D call: TRBD2 (6 bases). V was cut by 0 bases and J by 4 bases, with 10 bases left in between. The CDR3 spans 15 residues. Looked up from germline, CDR1 is SGDLS and CDR2 is YYNGEE. CDR3 sequence: CASSVGGDSTGELFF. The DNA of the CDR3 is TGTGCCAGCAGCGTAGGAGGGGACTCCACCGGGGAGCTGTTTTTT.